This TCR beta chain emerged from a study of blood T cell repertoires in COVID-19. The overall study: Both acute and convalescent COVID-19 samples were obtained from the United States, Italy and Spain. PBMCs, B-cell-depleted T cells, or T cells provided the cDNA or gDNA that made up the material.

The CDR3 has 14 amino acids. CDR1 and CDR2 (germline): SGHRS, YFSETQ. V was pared by 2 bases and J by 4 bases, with 3 bases of the junction left unmatched. In the original processing: Amplification with reference gene primers provided the estimates of nucleated cell counts. Clones were sequenced by immunoSEQ multiplex PCR, and TCRdb holds only the in-frame ones, with some missing. D and trimming were read from the DNA, whereas the V and J calls and clone size are those reported in that table. Of around 100,000 clones in the sample, approximately 92% were seen once. The sequencing input was peripheral blood. The chain recombines TRBV5-1 with TRBJ1-2, with 9 bases that match TRBD1. The sequence derives from a woman aged 80 or older with acute or convalescent COVID-19. The CDR3 nucleotides are TGCGCCAGCAGCTTAGACAGGGGGTCCTATGGCTACACCTTC. The encoded protein is CASSLDRGSYGYTF.